This T cell receptor (beta chain) came from a study of T-cell memory formation after mild COVID-19. As to this clonotype: Its matching antigen is unknown.

TCRdb itself ran the 5' RACE reads through MiXCR, one entry per CDR3 protein. The sample contains about 240,000 distinct CDR3 sequences, 7.5% to 10% of which appear only once. Germline values: CDR1 SGHAT, CDR2 FQNNGV. This CDR3 spans 16 amino acids. Germline trimming cut 0 bases from V and 3 bases from J; bases unmatched to any gene: 6. Study-wide results and limits: Specificity for SARS-CoV-2 was not confirmed among the second-wave clones peaking on day 37.

The sequencing sample was made of PBMCs or a T cell subset sorted from them (not recorded which). This TCR came from a man aged 18-30 years who had mild COVID-19 (a few samples of this study predate the infection). Cell type and time point are not known. J is TRBJ2-3 and V is TRBV11-2; 7 nucleotides line up with TRBD1. The CDR3, as DNA: TGTGCCAGCAGCTTAGATTACAGGGGTTATACAGATACGCAGTATTTT. Translation: CASSLDYRGYTDTQYF.